The source of this T cell receptor beta chain is a study of T-cell reconstitution after alpha-beta-depleted transplantation in children. Notes on the study in general: Several hundred expanded graft clones reportedly were the source of alpha-beta T cells about two months after transplant. One year after transplant, T-cell counts and diversity came mostly from newly produced T cells.

The library targeted TCRbeta and was prepared with unique molecular identifiers. TCRdb used MiXCR to reprocess the PCR reads, holding one entry per CDR3 protein. This table has about 300,000 distinct CDR3 sequences, roughly 8.2% appearing once. The sample holds a few counts of this clonotype. Its specificity is not known. There are 13 residues in the CDR3. Germline CDR1 is MNHEY and CDR2 is SVGEGT. V shed 7 bases and J shed 5 bases, with 14 bases lying between them. Sequencing used peripheral blood, obtained 360 days after TCRalphabeta/CD19-depleted stem cell transplant. This rearrangement joins TRBV6-2 or TRBV6-3 to TRBJ2-5, with D unclear. The TCR was taken from a female patient between 2 and 15 years old who had a stem cell transplant for Fanconi anemia, so the T cells may come from the graft donor. CDR3 loop: CASTPSGPETQYF. CDR3 nucleotides: TGTGCCAGCACCCCCTCGGGTCCGGAGACCCAGTACTTC.